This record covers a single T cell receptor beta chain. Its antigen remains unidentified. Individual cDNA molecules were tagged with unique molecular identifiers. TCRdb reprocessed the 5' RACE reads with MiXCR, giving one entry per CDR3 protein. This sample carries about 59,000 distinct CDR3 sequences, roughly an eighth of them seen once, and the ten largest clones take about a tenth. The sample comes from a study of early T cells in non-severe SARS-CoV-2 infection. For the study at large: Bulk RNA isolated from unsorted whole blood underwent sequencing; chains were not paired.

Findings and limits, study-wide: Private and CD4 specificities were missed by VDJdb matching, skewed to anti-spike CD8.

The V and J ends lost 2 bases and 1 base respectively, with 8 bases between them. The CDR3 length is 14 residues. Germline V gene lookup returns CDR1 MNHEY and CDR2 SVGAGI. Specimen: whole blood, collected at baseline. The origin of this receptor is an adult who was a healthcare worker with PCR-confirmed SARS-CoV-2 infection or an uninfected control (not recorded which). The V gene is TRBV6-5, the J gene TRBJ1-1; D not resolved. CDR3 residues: CASSYNYRNTEAFF. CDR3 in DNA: TGTGCCAGCAGTTACAATTACCGGAACACTGAAGCTTTCTTT.